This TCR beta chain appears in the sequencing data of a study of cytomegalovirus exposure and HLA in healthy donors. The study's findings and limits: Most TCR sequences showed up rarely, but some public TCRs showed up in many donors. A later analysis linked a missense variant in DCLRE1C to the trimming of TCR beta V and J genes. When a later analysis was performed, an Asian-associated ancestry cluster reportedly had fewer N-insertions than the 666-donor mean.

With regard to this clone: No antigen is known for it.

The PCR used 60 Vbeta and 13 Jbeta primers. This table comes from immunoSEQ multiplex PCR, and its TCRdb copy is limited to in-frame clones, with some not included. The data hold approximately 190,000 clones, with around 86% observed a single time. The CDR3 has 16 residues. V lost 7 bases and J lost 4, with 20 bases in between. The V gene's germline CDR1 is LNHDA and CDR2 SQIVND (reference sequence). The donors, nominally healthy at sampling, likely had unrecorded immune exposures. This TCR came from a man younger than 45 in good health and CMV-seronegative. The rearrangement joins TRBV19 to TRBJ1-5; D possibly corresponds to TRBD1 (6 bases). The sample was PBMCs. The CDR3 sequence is CASIPAGTNWNQPQHF. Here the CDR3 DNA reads TGTGCCAGTATACCAGCGGGGACAAACTGGAATCAGCCCCAGCATTTT.